This T cell receptor beta chain was captured by sequencing in a study of neurological immune-mediated disorders. Study observations and caveats: No sharing of CDR3 amino acid sequences was observed among expanded clones across subjects, suggesting private repertoires in all groups. Multiple sclerosis patients had less TCR clonal expansion than even healthy controls, unlike HTLV-1-associated myelopathy.

Many counts were recorded for this clonotype. Its antigen remains unidentified. The unsorted libraries were made from 2 million PBMCs kept at -80 C. The method for making cDNA was 5'RACE, and it used 10-nucleotide random UMIs. TCRdb analysed the 5' RACE reads with MiXCR anew, one entry per CDR3 protein. The table records about 59,000 distinct CDR3 sequences, more than 9.5% of them present only once. The CDR3 runs to 14 residues. V lost 0 bases and J lost 0, with 7 bases in between. Germline V CDR1 and CDR2: SGHRS, YFSETQ. This sequence originates from a woman aged 60 to 75 with HTLV-1-associated myelopathy (HAM/TSP). Sequenced material: PBMCs. The chain joins TRBV5-1 to TRBJ2-7; no clear D gene. CDR3 in amino acids: CASSLAVSSYEQYF. CDR3 DNA: TGCGCCAGCAGCTTGGCTGTGAGCTCCTACGAGCAGTACTTC.